The 17 T cell receptor beta chains listed next were all sequenced from one sample in a study of OX40 agonist ivuxolimab in advanced cancers. Libraries were prepared by immunoSEQ multiplex PCR; TCRdb keeps only in-frame clonotypes and omits some of them. The repertoire holds under 110,000 clones, with approximately 90% as singletons. This sample comprised CD4+ or CD8+ T cells sorted from blood, obtained in a trial of the OX40 agonist ivuxolimab. All receptors derive from an adult with an advanced solid tumor such as melanoma, head and neck, liver or kidney cancer.

The chain links TRBV5-4 to TRBJ1-2, with D possibly being TRBD1 (6 bases). The germline V gene encodes CDR1 SGHNT and CDR2 YYREEE (reference sequence). With 2 bases removed from V and 8 bases from J, the gap between germline ends came to 16 bases. The length of the CDR3 is 14 residues. The CDR3 DNA is TGTGCCAGCAGCTTTGGAGGCCACGGGGGCGGCTACACCTTC. Translated: CASSFGGHGGGYTF.

The chain employs TRBV28 and TRBJ1-2; D ambiguous. Germline values: CDR1 MDHEN, CDR2 SYDVKM. The CDR3 spans 11 residues. V was cut by 6 bases and J by 6 bases, with 8 bases left in between. CDR3 loop: CASRPENGYTF. DNA for the CDR3: TGTGCCAGCAGACCTGAGAATGGCTACACCTTC.

The chain joins TRBV18 to TRBJ2-4, with D tentatively TRBD1 (6 bases). The CDR3 loop spans 14 amino acids. CDR1 KGHSH and CDR2 LQKENI come from the germline V gene. Trimming shortened V by 6 bases and J by 8 bases, and 17 bases separated the two germline ends. The CDR3: CASSPGTSADIQYF. The CDR3 region has the DNA TGTGCCAGCTCCCCCGGGACATCAGCGGACATTCAGTACTTC.

This sequence joins TRBV6-6 and TRBJ2-7, with D tentatively TRBD1 (5 bases). V was trimmed by 4 bases and J by 2 bases, leaving 12 bases between them. This CDR3 has 14 amino acids. Germline CDR1 and CDR2: MNHNY and SVGAGI (reference sequence). CDR3 loop: CASSSTEPPYEQYF. For the CDR3, the DNA is TGTGCCAGCAGTTCGACAGAACCCCCCTACGAGCAGTACTTC.

J is TRBJ2-7 and V is TRBV19; D is undetermined. The CDR3 covers 15 residues. Trimming pared 5 bases from V and 1 base from J, leaving 15 bases between. Germline V gene sequence: CDR1 LNHDA, CDR2 SQIVND (reference sequence). CDR3 DNA sequence: TGTGCCAGTAGTGCCGACGCAACTTCTTCCTACGAGCAGTACTTC. It is translated as CASSADATSSYEQYF.

This clone was counted a single time. The rearrangement links TRBV5-5 to TRBJ1-4; 10 nucleotides align to TRBD1. Germline assignment: CDR1 SGHKS and CDR2 YYEKEE (reference sequence). CDR3 length: 15 amino acids. With V trimmed by 3 bases and J by 6 bases, 5 bases remained unmatched. Written as DNA, the CDR3 is TGTGCCAGCAGCTCTTGGACAGGGGGGGATGAAAAACTGTTTTTT. It codes for CASSSWTGGDEKLFF.

The CDR3 sequence: CASSLSAGTVKNNSPLHF. The CDR3 coding sequence is TGTGCCAGCAGTTTATCCGCCGGGACAGTTAAAAATAATTCACCCCTCCACTTT. The chain has TRBV27 and TRBJ1-6; 7 nucleotides match TRBD1. Trimming at V came to 0 bases and at J to 5 bases, leaving 10 bases not matched to a gene. The CDR3 consists of 18 residues. Germline CDR1 is MNHEY and CDR2 is SMNVEV (reference sequence).

The chain uses TRBV5-1 and TRBJ2-7; unclear D gene. CDR3 length: 14 residues. Germline loops: CDR1 SGHRS, CDR2 YFSETQ. The V end lost 0 bases, the J end lost 2 bases, and 9 bases lay between the germline ends. For the CDR3, the DNA is TGCGCCAGCAGCTTGGAGAGGAGCACCTACGAGCAGTACTTC. Translated, it gives CASSLERSTYEQYF.

The chain joins TRBV7-2 to TRBJ2-3; the D gene is possibly TRBD1 (6 bases). The CDR3 extends over 15 amino acids. V lost 1 base and J lost 3, with 11 bases in between. Germline values: CDR1 SGHTA, CDR2 FQGNSA. CDR3 sequence reads: CASSLEHRATDTQYF. DNA of the CDR3: TGTGCCAGCAGCTTAGAGCACAGGGCAACAGATACGCAGTATTTT.

This CDR3 is CASSLEVASARGYTF. In DNA, the CDR3 is TGTGCCAGCAGCTTAGAGGTCGCAAGCGCTAGAGGCTACACCTTC. This chain links TRBV7-2 with TRBJ1-2; D is ambiguous. Trimming pared 1 base from V and 8 bases from J, leaving 17 bases between. The germline CDR1 and CDR2 sequences are SGHTA and FQGNSA. The CDR3 sequence is 15 residues long.

DNA of the CDR3: TGTGCCAGTATCGGTGATGTGCAGCCCCAGCATTTT. As protein: CASIGDVQPQHF. This sequence joins TRBV19 and TRBJ1-5, with D uncertain. The CDR3 length is 12 residues. The V gene lost 7 bases and the J gene lost 7 bases, with 11 bases spanning the gap. From germline, CDR1 is LNHDA and CDR2 SQIVND (reference sequence).

The J gene is TRBJ2-5, the V gene TRBV9, with TRBD1 identical over 9 bases. Trimming removed 0 bases from V and 3 bases from J; junction bases left unmatched: 3. This CDR3 region has 15 residues. Germline CDR1 is SGDLS and CDR2 is YYNGEE. The CDR3 protein is CASSVAGTGKETQYF. The CDR3, as DNA: TGTGCCAGCAGCGTAGCCGGGACAGGGAAAGAGACCCAGTACTTC. The whole variable domain, filled in from reference TRBV9 and TRBJ2-5, reads DSGVTQTPKHLITATGQRVTLRCSPRSGDLSVYWYQQSLDQGLQFLIQYYNGEERAKGNILERFSAQQFPDLHSELNLSSLELGDSALYFCASSVAGTGKETQYFGPGTRLLVL.

The gene calls are TRBV19 and TRBJ1-1, with TRBD1 as a possible D gene (6 bases). Germline CDR1 is LNHDA and CDR2 is SQIVND (reference sequence). There are 13 residues in the CDR3. Trimming left V 7 bases short and J 4 bases short, with 13 bases between. Here the CDR3 DNA reads TGTGCCAGTATCAACAGGGCAGTCACTGAAGCTTTCTTT. It specifies CASINRAVTEAFF. The complete variable domain, with remaining parts taken from reference TRBV19 and TRBJ1-1, reads DGGITQSPKYLFRKEGQNVTLSCEQNLNHDAMYWYRQDPGQGLRLIYYSQIVNDFQKGDIAEGYSVSREKKESFPLTVTSAQKNPTAFYLCASINRAVTEAFFGQGTRLTVV.

V and J are TRBV5-5 and TRBJ1-4, with D uncertain. The CDR3 runs 14 residues. CDR1 SGHKS and CDR2 YYEKEE come from the germline V gene (reference sequence). The V gene lost 6 bases and the J gene lost 0 bases, with 9 bases spanning the gap. The CDR3 nucleotides read TGTGCCAGCACACGAGGCTCAACTAATGAAAAACTGTTTTTT. Residues: CASTRGSTNEKLFF.

This clone was counted once. The rearrangement uses TRBV5-1 and TRBJ2-1; D possibly corresponds to TRBD1 (5 bases). Per the germline V gene, CDR1 is SGHRS and CDR2 is YFSETQ. The length of the CDR3 is 14 residues. V lost 1 base and J lost 2, with 7 bases in between. The CDR3: CASSLQGTYNEQFF. As DNA, the CDR3 is TGCGCCAGCAGCTTGCAGGGAACCTACAATGAGCAGTTCTTC.

V usage is TRBV9 and J usage is TRBJ2-1; D not resolved. Trimming pared 0 bases from V and 12 bases from J, leaving 16 bases between. CDR1 SGDLS and CDR2 YYNGEE come from the germline V gene. The CDR3 has 14 residues. The CDR3 DNA reads as TGTGCCAGCAGCGTAGCCACGATCCCCAGCGTGCAGTTCTTC. Translated, it gives CASSVATIPSVQFF. Full variable domain (missing parts from reference TRBV9 and TRBJ2-1): DSGVTQTPKHLITATGQRVTLRCSPRSGDLSVYWYQQSLDQGLQFLIQYYNGEERAKGNILERFSAQQFPDLHSELNLSSLELGDSALYFCASSVATIPSVQFFGPGTRLTVL.

The chain carries TRBV5-1 and TRBJ2-3, with D perhaps being TRBD1 or TRBD2 (7 bases each). CDR1 is SGHRS, CDR2 YFSETQ, per germline. V lost 4 bases, J lost 3 bases, and 9 bases lay in between. This CDR3 is built from 13 residues. The CDR3 DNA is TGCGCCAGCAGCCAGGGGGGGACAGATACGCAGTATTTT. This gives the protein CASSQGGTDTQYF.